Listed here are 28 T cell receptor beta chains from one sample, sequenced in a study of T cell changes during pregnancy in multiple sclerosis. Sequenced by immunoSEQ multiplex PCR; TCRdb stores in-frame clones only, minus some. The table records about 30,000 clones, 89% of them present only once. Specimen: CD8+ T cells from peripheral blood mononuclear cells, collected in the second trimester of pregnancy. Receptor source: a female donor with multiple sclerosis, enrolled in a pregnancy study.

The V call is TRBV15, the J call TRBJ1-5; no definite D call. CDR3 size: 11 residues. V lost 9 bases to trimming and J lost 5 bases, with 8 bases between them. Per the germline V gene, CDR1 is LNHNV and CDR2 is YYDKDF (reference sequence). This chain's CDR3 is CATGWDQPQHF. CDR3 bases: TGTGCCACGGGCTGGGATCAGCCCCAGCATTTT.

The chain joins TRBV5-1 to TRBJ2-1; 7 nucleotides line up with TRBD2. This CDR3 comprises 15 residues. Germline CDR1 is SGHRS and CDR2 is YFSETQ. V shed 0 bases and J 3 bases; nucleotides not matched to a gene: 3. CDR3 in DNA: TGCGCCAGCAGCTTGGCTAGCGGAATCTACAATGAGCAGTTCTTC. It specifies CASSLASGIYNEQFF. Based on the CDR3 plus reference TRBV5-1 and TRBJ2-1, the full variable domain is KAGVTQTPRYLIKTRGQQVTLSCSPISGHRSVSWYQQTPGQGLQFLFEYFSETQRNKGNFPGRFSGRQFSNSRSEMNVSTLELGDSALYLCASSLASGIYNEQFFGPGTRLTVL.

Concerning this clone: A read error may be the cause here, since a much bigger clone is one base away. The V call is TRBV11-1, the J call TRBJ2-7; perhaps TRBD1 as D (6 bases). CDR1 and CDR2 from the germline V gene are SGHAT and FQDESV (reference sequence). This CDR3 is built from 13 residues. Trimming removed 3 bases from V and 2 bases from J, with 8 bases in between. The DNA of the CDR3 is TGTGCCAGCAGCTTCGGACAGACCTACGAGCAGTACTTC. Translation gives CASSFGQTYEQYF.

The chain uses TRBV10-3 and TRBJ2-1, with 10 bases lining up with TRBD2. This CDR3 region has 15 residues. CDR1 is ENHRY, CDR2 SYGVKD, per germline. V was clipped by 3 bases and J by 8 bases; unmatched bases: 7. The CDR3 DNA reads TGTGCCATCAGTGACCCGGCTAGCGGGAGCTATGAGCAGTTCTTC. Its translation: CAISDPASGSYEQFF.

This chain joins TRBV6-5 and TRBJ1-4; the match to TRBD1 covers 10 bases. Germline CDR1 MNHEY, CDR2 SVGAGI. The CDR3 contains 16 residues. After removal of 4 bases from V and 5 bases from J, the junction contained 7 bases not matched to a gene. Written as DNA, the CDR3 is TGTGCCAGCAGTTCCCGGGACAGGGGTCCCAATGAAAAACTGTTTTTT. Amino acids: CASSSRDRGPNEKLFF.

V is TRBV9 and J is TRBJ2-7; no clear D gene. V lost 8 bases, J lost 6 bases, and 15 bases lay in between. In germline, CDR1 is SGDLS, CDR2 YYNGEE. This CDR3 is built from 12 residues. The CDR3, as DNA: TGTGCCAGTGCCGCGATACCGGGCGAGCAGTACTTC. Translated: CASAAIPGEQYF.

The chain employs TRBV10-2 and TRBJ2-3, with D perhaps TRBD2 (5 bases). The germline V and J ends were trimmed by 0 bases and 6 bases, with 16 bases remaining between them. The length of the CDR3 is 16 residues. Germline V CDR1 and CDR2: WSHSY, SAAADI. CDR3 sequence: CASSESIYPPGDTQYF. CDR3 nucleotide sequence: TGCGCCAGCAGTGAGTCGATCTACCCCCCGGGGGATACGCAGTATTTT.

The gene calls are TRBV7-9 and TRBJ1-4; D is unclear. The V and J ends lost 4 bases and 8 bases respectively, with 17 bases between them. The CDR3 sequence is 15 residues long. The V gene's germline CDR1 is SEHNR and CDR2 FQNEAQ (reference sequence). The CDR3 spells CASSSQPDWEEKLFF. The CDR3 coding sequence is TGTGCCAGCAGCTCCCAGCCCGACTGGGAGGAAAAACTGTTTTTT.

The genes are TRBV5-1 and TRBJ2-5; 7 bases fit TRBD1. The V gene end was trimmed by 3 bases and the J gene end by 3 bases; junction bases not matched to a gene: 14. The CDR3 runs 17 residues. The germline V gene has CDR1 SGHRS and CDR2 YFSETQ. The CDR3: CASSSGDRAPRKETQYF. The CDR3 DNA is TGCGCCAGCAGCTCCGGCGACAGGGCACCCCGAAAAGAGACCCAGTACTTC.

The chain links TRBV18 to TRBJ2-4, with 8 bases that match TRBD1. Germline V gene data show CDR1 as KGHSH and CDR2 as LQKENI. The CDR3 is made up of 18 amino acids. V trimming: 3 bases; J trimming: 0 bases; junction bases outside the gene matches: 10. The CDR3 bases are TGTGCCAGCTCACCGGACAGGGAAATCGTCCTAGCCAAAAACATTCAGTACTTC. This translates into CASSPDREIVLAKNIQYF.

The chain combines TRBV4-1 with TRBJ2-7; 8 nucleotides agree with TRBD1. Germline CDR1 MGHRA, CDR2 YSYEKL. With V trimmed by 1 base and J by 2 bases, 4 bases remained unmatched. The CDR3 extends over 15 amino acids. CDR3 nucleotide sequence: TGCGCCAGCAGCCAAGGAGGGACAGGCCCCTACGAGCAGTACTTC. It codes for CASSQGGTGPYEQYF.

The chain combines TRBV28 with TRBJ2-1, with TRBD1 matching over 7 bases. The CDR3 has 15 residues. The V and J ends lost 5 bases and 3 bases, in that order; junction bases with no gene match: 7. Per germline, CDR1 MDHEN and CDR2 SYDVKM. CDR3 region: CASSVRDSNYNEQFF. CDR3 sequence (DNA): TGTGCCAGCAGTGTAAGGGACAGCAACTACAATGAGCAGTTCTTC.

This chain uses TRBV11-3 with TRBJ1-1, with 10 bases fitting TRBD1. V lost 5 bases and J lost 3; bases outside the gene matches: 3. Germline V gene lookup returns CDR1 SGHNT and CDR2 YENEEA. This CDR3 has 14 amino acids. The CDR3 sequence: CASSPTGGDTEAFF. The CDR3 DNA reads TGTGCCAGCAGCCCGACAGGGGGCGACACTGAAGCTTTCTTT. Variable domain in full (rest from reference TRBV11-3 and TRBJ1-1): EAGVVQSPRYKIIEKKQPVAFWCNPISGHNTLYWYLQNLGQGPELLIRYENEEAVDDSQLPKDRFSAERLKGVDSTLKIQPAELGDSAVYLCASSPTGGDTEAFFGQGTRLTVV.

This chain uses TRBV5-1 with TRBJ2-7, with D possibly matching TRBD2 (6 bases). The CDR3 has 12 residues. Trimming removed 1 base from V and 4 bases from J, with 6 bases in between. Germline V gene sequence: CDR1 SGHRS, CDR2 YFSETQ. CDR3 region: CASSLRGYEQYF. The CDR3 bases are TGCGCCAGCAGCTTGCGGGGGTACGAGCAGTACTTC.

The rearrangement joins TRBV27 to TRBJ2-1; perhaps TRBD1 as D (5 bases). With 2 bases removed from V and 10 bases from J, the gap between germline ends came to 9 bases. Germline V gene sequence: CDR1 MNHEY, CDR2 SMNVEV (reference sequence). This CDR3 is 12 amino acids long. The CDR3 protein is CASSLRKGEQFF. In DNA form, the CDR3 reads TGTGCCAGCAGTTTACGAAAGGGGGAGCAGTTCTTC.

J is TRBJ2-7 and V is TRBV28; D perhaps matches TRBD2 (5 bases). The CDR3 consists of 16 residues. Trimming took 6 bases from V and 9 from J, leaving 27 bases between them. Germline lookup yields CDR1 MDHEN and CDR2 SYDVKM. CDR3 amino acids: CASSWTNAGVRVLQYF. DNA of the CDR3: TGTGCCAGCAGCTGGACCAATGCGGGCGTTAGAGTCTTGCAGTACTTC.

This clone is a singleton in its sample. The chain carries TRBV5-1 and TRBJ1-1; D call uncertain. Trimming shortened V by 5 bases and J by 1 base, and 12 bases separated the two germline ends. Germline CDR1 is SGHRS and CDR2 is YFSETQ. This CDR3 is built from 14 residues. The CDR3 spells CASSYTIQNTEAFF. DNA of the CDR3: TGCGCCAGCAGTTATACTATCCAGAACACTGAAGCTTTCTTT.

This rearrangement joins TRBV27 to TRBJ2-1; TRBD1 matches 8 bases. CDR3 size: 16 residues. With V trimmed by 6 bases and J by 2 bases, 9 bases remained unmatched. The V gene's germline CDR1 is MNHEY and CDR2 SMNVEV (reference sequence). The CDR3 DNA is TGTGCCAGCAGGGGACAGGTCATTGGGACCTACAATGAGCAGTTCTTC. Protein sequence: CASRGQVIGTYNEQFF.

This clone was detected once. The chain combines TRBV7-2 with TRBJ2-7, with a tentative D call TRBD1 (6 bases). Trimming took 6 bases from V and 7 from J, leaving 19 bases between them. Per the germline V gene, CDR1 is SGHTA and CDR2 is FQGNSA. This CDR3 comprises 14 residues. The CDR3 loop reads CASRSQGPWNEQYF. The CDR3 region has the DNA TGTGCCAGCAGGTCACAGGGCCCTTGGAATGAGCAGTACTTC.

The chain employs TRBV27 and TRBJ2-3; 7 nucleotides match TRBD1. Looked up from germline, CDR1 is MNHEY and CDR2 is SMNVEV (reference sequence). The CDR3 spans 12 residues. The junction had 2 bases not matched to a gene; V was cut back by 2 bases and J by 9 bases. The CDR3 bases are TGTGCCAGCAGTTTAGACAGGGTAACGCAGTATTTT. This gives the protein CASSLDRVTQYF.

The chain is built from TRBV6-5 and TRBJ2-2; TRBD1 is a possible D gene (5 bases). CDR3 size: 14 residues. From germline, CDR1 is MNHEY and CDR2 SVGAGI. Trimming pared 2 bases from V and 7 bases from J, leaving 11 bases between. The chain's CDR3 is CASSYIQGFGELFF. The CDR3 DNA follows: TGTGCCAGCAGTTACATTCAGGGTTTCGGGGAGCTGTTTTTT.

This chain connects TRBV27 to TRBJ2-1, with 7 bases fitting TRBD2. With V trimmed by 7 bases and J by 4 bases, 7 bases remained unmatched. Germline-derived CDR1 and CDR2 are MNHEY and SMNVEV (reference sequence). There are 14 residues in the CDR3. Written as DNA, the CDR3 is TGTGCCAGCACGTGGGGGGGACCTTACAATGAGCAGTTCTTC. Translation gives CASTWGGPYNEQFF.

A single count supports this clone. This chain joins TRBV19 and TRBJ2-1; 9 bases are shared with TRBD2. V shed 7 bases and J 8 bases; nucleotides not matched to a gene: 12. The CDR3 extends over 15 amino acids. Germline V gene data show CDR1 as LNHDA and CDR2 as SQIVND (reference sequence). The CDR3 bases are TGTGCCAGTAAACGATTAGCGGGAGTTACCGATGAGCAGTTCTTC. Residues: CASKRLAGVTDEQFF.

The chain uses TRBV6-5 and TRBJ2-7; D is perhaps TRBD1 (5 bases). Germline assignment: CDR1 MNHEY and CDR2 SVGAGI. With 2 bases removed from V and 4 bases from J, the gap between germline ends came to 12 bases. The CDR3 has 14 amino acids. CDR3 in amino acids: CASSYEGASYEQYF. The CDR3 region has the DNA TGTGCCAGCAGTTACGAAGGGGCCTCTTACGAGCAGTACTTC.

Notes on this clone: At one of its ends the junction is not consistent with the germline gene, which may arise from a read error. The rearrangement links TRBV7-7 to TRBJ1-5, with TRBD1 matching 7 bases. The CDR3 contains 18 residues. The germline CDR1 and CDR2 sequences are SSHAT and FNYEAQ (reference sequence). CDR3 nucleotide sequence: TGTGCTAGCAGCTTAGCCGGCAGGGGGGTATATAGCAATCAGCCCCAGCATTTT. Its protein product is CASSLAGRGVYSNQPQHF.

The chain combines TRBV7-8 with TRBJ2-3; TRBD1 might be the D (5 bases). The CDR3 totals 16 residues. Trimming left V 1 base short and J 3 bases short, with 14 bases between. Germline V CDR1 and CDR2: SGHVS, FQNEAQ. The CDR3 here is CASSLGVDTLTDTQYF. CDR3 sequence (DNA): TGTGCCAGCAGCTTAGGAGTGGACACTTTAACAGATACGCAGTATTTT.

This clone was recorded only once. The chain has TRBV6-1 and TRBJ2-1; 9 positions agree with TRBD2. The V and J ends lost 4 bases and 4 bases, in that order; junction bases with no gene match: 8. Germline assignment: CDR1 MNHNS and CDR2 SASEGT. This CDR3 has 16 residues. The CDR3 is CASSVLVAGDYNEQFF. The CDR3 bases are TGTGCCAGCAGTGTGTTAGTAGCGGGAGATTACAATGAGCAGTTCTTC.

The gene calls are TRBV11-2 and TRBJ2-3; 7 bases match TRBD2. The V segment lost 1 base and the J segment 3 bases; nucleotides outside the gene matches: 10. The CDR3 length is 17 residues. Germline V CDR1 and CDR2: SGHAT, FQNNGV. The CDR3 sequence is CASSLGFAGVETDTQYF. The DNA for the CDR3 is TGTGCCAGCAGCTTAGGATTCGCGGGAGTAGAGACAGATACGCAGTATTTT.